These 26 T cell receptor beta chains originate from one sample sequenced in a study of shared clonotypes between healthy human individuals. Using immunoSEQ multiplex PCR, the repertoire was profiled, and TCRdb retains in-frame clones only, with some absent. The top ten hold roughly 0.36% of the sample, which has more than 2,000,000 clones, more than 85% seen once. Sequences were obtained from naive CD4+ T cells from PBMCs. The subset was: CD45RA+ positively selected. The receptors come from a man between 18 and 35 years old in good health. Some clones in this sample may be carry-over from other donors' samples.

The chain employs TRBV7-9 and TRBJ2-1, with 16 bases matching TRBD2. V was clipped by 3 bases and J by 8 bases; unmatched bases: 7. Germline values: CDR1 SEHNR, CDR2 FQNEAQ (reference sequence). The CDR3 covers 17 residues. This CDR3 is CASSFRGTSGRVDEQFF. The DNA for the CDR3 is TGTGCCAGCAGCTTTCGCGGGACTAGCGGGAGGGTCGATGAGCAGTTCTTC.

J is TRBJ1-1 and V is TRBV7-6; the D is unclear. V lost 8 bases to trimming and J lost 3 bases, with 16 bases between them. CDR1 and CDR2 (germline): SGHVS, FNYEAQ. This CDR3 has 14 residues. For the CDR3, the DNA is TGTGCCAGCGCGTATCGGACGACGGACACTGAAGCTTTCTTT. Residues: CASAYRTTDTEAFF.

This clone was observed a single time. This rearrangement joins TRBV18 to TRBJ2-7; tentatively, D is TRBD2 (6 bases). The CDR3 consists of 15 residues. The germline gives CDR1 KGHSH, CDR2 LQKENI. V gave up 2 bases and J gave up 3 bases, with 14 bases separating them. Written as DNA, the CDR3 is TGTGCCAGCTCACCATCCCGGGACTCCCACTACGAGCAGTACTTC. Its protein is CASSPSRDSHYEQYF.

J is TRBJ2-1 and V is TRBV4-3; D is undetermined. The V and J ends lost 4 bases and 9 bases respectively, with 13 bases between them. The germline V gene encodes CDR1 LGHNA and CDR2 YSLEER. The CDR3 extends over 13 amino acids. CDR3 in DNA: TGCGCCAGCAGCCGCCTTCAGACGGGTGAGCAGTTCTTC. Its protein is CASSRLQTGEQFF.

This clone came up once. The chain links TRBV6-5 to TRBJ1-1; D unclear. The germline V gene encodes CDR1 MNHEY and CDR2 SVGAGI. The CDR3 sequence is 12 residues long. V lost 0 bases and J 8 bases, leaving 7 bases between the germline ends. CDR3 sequence reads: CASSYSWGEAFF. The DNA for the CDR3 is TGTGCCAGCAGTTACTCGTGGGGAGAAGCTTTCTTT.

The CDR3 nucleotides are TGTGCCAGCAGCTTGGTAACCAGCAGGGTTAACGAGCAGTACTTC. Protein: CASSLVTSRVNEQYF. The chain is built from TRBV5-4 and TRBJ2-7; D is perhaps TRBD1 (5 bases). The CDR3 is made up of 15 amino acids. From germline, CDR1 is SGHNT and CDR2 YYREEE (reference sequence). V was cut by 0 bases and J by 5 bases, with 15 bases left in between.

CDR3 sequence reads: CASQPRQGVTGELFF. Written as DNA, the CDR3 is TGTGCCAGCCAGCCGCGACAGGGGGTCACCGGGGAGCTGTTTTTT. The V and J genes are TRBV14 and TRBJ2-2, with 9 positions matching TRBD1. The junction had 8 bases not matched to a gene; V was cut back by 8 bases and J by 4 bases. The CDR3 spans 15 residues. Germline lookup yields CDR1 SGHDN and CDR2 FVKESK. The whole variable domain, filled in from reference TRBV14 and TRBJ2-2, reads EAGVTQFPSHSVIEKGQTVTLRCDPISGHDNLYWYRRVMGKEIKFLLHFVKESKQDESGMPNNRFLAERTGGTYSTLKVQPAELEDSGVYFCASQPRQGVTGELFFGEGSRLTVL.

This chain links TRBV28 with TRBJ2-7, with 7 nucleotides matching TRBD2. Germline CDR1 and CDR2: MDHEN and SYDVKM. The V gene end was trimmed by 5 bases and the J gene end by 1 base; junction bases not matched to a gene: 8. The CDR3 contains 15 residues. For the CDR3, the DNA is TGTGCCAGCAGTACCGGCGGGAGTATTTCCTACGAGCAGTACTTC. It yields the protein CASSTGGSISYEQYF.

The chain uses TRBV4-1 and TRBJ2-1; 8 positions match TRBD2. After removal of 5 bases from V and 8 bases from J, the junction contained 14 bases not matched to a gene. The length of the CDR3 is 16 residues. Germline V gene data show CDR1 as MGHRA and CDR2 as YSYEKL. Here the CDR3 DNA reads TGCGCCAGCAGCTACCGGGGGGGCGCGATGTCTTATGAGCAGTTCTTC. This sequence encodes CASSYRGGAMSYEQFF.

The chain uses TRBV6-5 and TRBJ2-1; possibly TRBD2 for D (5 bases). Trimming took 5 bases from V and 4 from J, leaving 15 bases between them. From germline, CDR1 is MNHEY and CDR2 SVGAGI. The CDR3 spans 15 residues. The CDR3 DNA reads as TGTGCCAGCAGTCAAACTAGTATAAGGTACAATGAGCAGTTCTTC. It yields the protein CASSQTSIRYNEQFF.

The CDR3 is CASRPPGVLNTEAFF. The DNA for the CDR3 is TGTGCCAGCAGGCCGCCGGGGGTCCTGAACACTGAAGCTTTCTTT. The V call is TRBV28, the J call TRBJ1-1, with D perhaps TRBD1 (5 bases). In germline, CDR1 is MDHEN, CDR2 SYDVKM. This CDR3 has 15 amino acids. Deletions cut 6 bases from V and 0 bases from J, with 14 bases between.

This chain links TRBV7-2 with TRBJ1-3; D is undetermined. V gave up 9 bases and J gave up 0 bases, with 12 bases separating them. CDR3 length equals 14 residues. Per the germline V gene, CDR1 is SGHTA and CDR2 is FQGNSA. For the CDR3, the DNA is TGTGCCAGTGGCTTTGGCAGCTCTGGAAACACCATATATTTT. Translated: CASGFGSSGNTIYF. Based on the CDR3 plus reference TRBV7-2 and TRBJ1-3, the full variable domain is GAGVSQSPSNKVTEKGKDVELRCDPISGHTALYWYRQSLGQGLEFLIYFQGNSAPDKSGLPSDRFSAERTGGSVSTLTIQRTQQEDSAVYLCASGFGSSGNTIYFGEGSWLTVV.

The V and J genes are TRBV7-2 and TRBJ1-5; 7 bases map to TRBD1. The germline CDR1 and CDR2 sequences are SGHTA and FQGNSA. The CDR3 is made up of 18 amino acids. Trimming at V came to 1 base and at J to 1 base, leaving 10 bases not matched to a gene. The CDR3 nucleotides read TGTGCCAGCAGCTTAGGTGGCCCAGGGGGGAAGAGCAATCAGCCCCAGCATTTT. It encodes CASSLGGPGGKSNQPQHF.

V is TRBV5-6 and J is TRBJ1-1; possibly TRBD1 for D (6 bases). This CDR3 contains 14 residues. V lost 8 bases to trimming and J lost 4 bases, with 18 bases between them. CDR1 SGHDT and CDR2 YYEEEE come from the germline V gene. The CDR3 nucleotides are TGTGCCAGTAATAGCGGGGGGGCTCTCACTGAAGCTTTCTTT. It yields the protein CASNSGGALTEAFF.

The chain uses TRBV23-1 and TRBJ2-7; D is possibly TRBD2 (6 bases). TRBV23-1 is assigned to the ORF class and has an uncertain function. V was clipped by 6 bases and J by 2 bases, with 17 bases between them. This CDR3 is 15 amino acids long. The CDR3 nucleotides are TGCGCCAGCAGCCCCCCCTCTAGCGCGACCTACGAGCAGTACTTC. It codes for CASSPPSSATYEQYF.

This chain uses TRBV30 with TRBJ2-3, with TRBD2 matching 9 bases. The V gene end was trimmed by 4 bases and the J gene end by 5 bases; junction bases not matched to a gene: 7. The CDR3 runs to 14 residues. The germline V gene encodes CDR1 GTSNPN and CDR2 SVGIG (reference sequence). The CDR3 DNA is TGTGCCTGGACTCTCAGCGGGAGGCAAGATACGCAGTATTTT. Encoded protein: CAWTLSGRQDTQYF.

This clone has only a few counts. This chain links TRBV2 with TRBJ1-5; possibly TRBD1 for D (6 bases). Looked up from germline, CDR1 is SNHLY and CDR2 is FYNNEI. V was pared by 3 bases and J by 6 bases, with 15 bases between. The length of the CDR3 is 15 residues. CDR3 coding DNA: TGTGCCAGCAGTGATTCCTGGGGGCAAGCTCAGCCCCAGCATTTT. Protein: CASSDSWGQAQPQHF.

The chain links TRBV28 to TRBJ1-1; tentatively, D is TRBD1 (5 bases). Per the germline V gene, CDR1 is MDHEN and CDR2 is SYDVKM. This CDR3 region has 15 residues. Trimming pared 7 bases from V and 5 bases from J, leaving 20 bases between. CDR3 amino acids: CASTPGAGSGTEAFF. The CDR3 DNA follows: TGTGCCAGCACCCCTGGGGCAGGGAGTGGGACTGAAGCTTTCTTT.

This chain connects TRBV29-1 to TRBJ2-7, with a possible D match to TRBD2 (5 bases). The CDR3 is 14 residues long. The germline V and J ends were trimmed by 0 bases and 5 bases, with 14 bases remaining between them. Germline V gene lookup returns CDR1 SQVTM and CDR2 ANQGSEA. The CDR3 nucleotides read TGCAGCGTTGAAGACAGCACCAAGAGGGACGAGCAGTACTTC. This translates into CSVEDSTKRDEQYF.

V is TRBV7-3 and J is TRBJ2-1; 12 bases line up with TRBD2. This CDR3 contains 18 residues. The trim removed 5 bases at V and 7 bases at J, leaving 15 bases unmatched. Germline CDR1 reads SGHTA; CDR2 reads FQGTGA. The CDR3 DNA follows: TGTGCCAGCAGCCCATCCGGCATACTAGCGGGAGGTTGGAATGAGCAGTTCTTC. Translation gives CASSPSGILAGGWNEQFF.

The chain recombines TRBV4-1 with TRBJ2-7; 10 nucleotides align to TRBD2. Germline CDR1 reads MGHRA; CDR2 reads YSYEKL. V shed 1 base and J 7 bases; nucleotides not matched to a gene: 10. This CDR3 has 16 amino acids. CDR3 sequence (DNA): TGCGCCAGCAGCCAAGGGGTACTAGCGGGGCATGGTGAGCAGTACTTC. As protein: CASSQGVLAGHGEQYF.

The CDR3 DNA sequence: TGTGCCAGCAGTTACTCCAGACTAGCGGGAGAATCCGAGTACTTC. It codes for CASSYSRLAGESEYF. The chain recombines TRBV6-5 with TRBJ2-7; TRBD2 agrees at 12 bases. J was trimmed by 11 bases and V by 0 bases; bases with no gene match: 8. This CDR3 spans 15 amino acids. The V gene's germline CDR1 is MNHEY and CDR2 SVGAGI.

The CDR3 DNA reads as TGTGCCAGCAGCTCCATAACGGGTTACCAAGAGACCCAGTACTTC. It yields the protein CASSSITGYQETQYF. This chain connects TRBV7-9 to TRBJ2-5; D unclear. The CDR3 runs to 15 residues. V was cut by 4 bases and J by 0 bases, with 12 bases left in between. The germline gives CDR1 SEHNR, CDR2 FQNEAQ (reference sequence).

As DNA, the CDR3 is TGTGCCAGCAGCCAAACCGGGACTCGCTACGAGCAGTACTTC. Protein product: CASSQTGTRYEQYF. This chain connects TRBV11-2 to TRBJ2-7; TRBD2 is a possible D gene (6 bases). Germline CDR1 is SGHAT and CDR2 is FQNNGV. V was pared by 5 bases and J by 3 bases, with 14 bases between. The CDR3 runs to 14 residues.

This clone was observed a single time. The chain joins TRBV10-3 to TRBJ1-4; D might be TRBD1 (5 bases). This CDR3 is 13 amino acids long. With 6 bases removed from V and 6 bases from J, the gap between germline ends came to 11 bases. Germline CDR1 and CDR2: ENHRY and SYGVKD. The CDR3 DNA sequence: TGTGCCATCAGCCTTGGGGCAGATGAAAAACTGTTTTTT. Encoded protein: CAISLGADEKLFF.

The genes are TRBV5-8 and TRBJ2-3; 8 bases are a match to TRBD2. Trimming at V came to 0 bases and at J to 5 bases, leaving 8 bases not matched to a gene. Germline lookup yields CDR1 SGHTS and CDR2 YDEGEE. The CDR3 sequence is 16 residues long. The CDR3 protein is CASSLGTGGPEDTQYF. CDR3 in DNA: TGTGCCAGCAGCTTGGGAACGGGAGGGCCAGAAGATACGCAGTATTTT.